This TCR beta chain was sequenced during a study of shared clonotypes between healthy human individuals. The study, taken as a whole, reports: Shared clonotypes across all four donors exceeded non-shared ones in generation probability.

This clone showed up just once. Its antigen is currently unknown. The protocol was immunoSEQ multiplex PCR, while the TCRdb copy is restricted to in-frame clones and leaves out a portion. The table has 2 million to 2.5 million clones, under 95% seen once; the top ten hold more than 0.35%. The J segment lost 5 bases and the V segment lost 1 base, leaving 4 bases of the junction unmatched. CDR3 size: 14 residues. Looked up from germline, CDR1 is MGHDK and CDR2 is SYGVNS. The source of this sequence is a man between 18 and 29 years old in good health. Some clones in this sample may be carry-over from other donors' samples. The chain carries TRBV25-1 and TRBJ1-2, with TRBD1 identical over 7 bases. The specimen sequenced was naive CD4+ T cells from PBMCs. Sample subset: CD45RA+ positively selected. The chain's CDR3 is CASSESGTVYGYTF. In DNA, the CDR3 is TGTGCCAGCAGTGAATCCGGGACAGTATATGGCTACACCTTC.